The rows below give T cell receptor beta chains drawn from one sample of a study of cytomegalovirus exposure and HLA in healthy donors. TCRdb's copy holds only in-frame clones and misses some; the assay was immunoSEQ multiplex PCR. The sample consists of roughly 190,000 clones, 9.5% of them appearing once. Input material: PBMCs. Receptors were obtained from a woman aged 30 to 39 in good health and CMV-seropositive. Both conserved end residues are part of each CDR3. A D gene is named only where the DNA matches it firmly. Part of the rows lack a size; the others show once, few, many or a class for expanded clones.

cdr3_nt: TGTGCCAGTAGTATAGTGGTAGGGAGGAGCTACGAGCAGTACTTC
cdr3_aa: CASSIVVGRSYEQYF
clone_size: .
j_call: TRBJ2-7
d_call: .
v_call: TRBV19

cdr3_nt: TGTGCCAGTAGTATACGGGACAGGCCCCATTTGGGCTACACCTTC
cdr3_aa: CASSIRDRPHLGYTF
clone_size: few
j_call: TRBJ1-2
d_call: TRBD1
v_call: TRBV19

cdr3_nt: TGCAGCGTTGAAGCGCAGGGGGCGGACACTGAAGCTTTCTTT
cdr3_aa: CSVEAQGADTEAFF
clone_size: .
j_call: TRBJ1-1
d_call: TRBD1
v_call: TRBV29-1

cdr3_nt: TGCAGCGTTGCGCAGGATGAAAAACTGTTTTTT
cdr3_aa: CSVAQDEKLFF
clone_size: .
j_call: TRBJ1-4
d_call: .
v_call: TRBV29-1

cdr3_nt: TGTGCCAGCAGCTTAGGGAGGGGGCATAGCAATCAGCCCCAGCATTTT
cdr3_aa: CASSLGRGHSNQPQHF
clone_size: .
j_call: TRBJ1-5
d_call: TRBD1
v_call: TRBV11-2

cdr3_nt: TGTGCCAGGAGGCGGGAGTTGGGAGAGCAGTACTTC
cdr3_aa: CARRRELGEQYF
clone_size: few
j_call: TRBJ2-7
d_call: TRBD2
v_call: TRBV2

cdr3_nt: TGCGCCAGCAGCTTAGTTAGGACAGGACAAGAGACCCAGTACTTC
cdr3_aa: CASSLVRTGQETQYF
clone_size: few
j_call: TRBJ2-5
d_call: TRBD1
v_call: TRBV5-1

cdr3_nt: TGTGCCAGCAGCCCCCTCGGGAGCGGGAGGGCTGAGCAGTTCTTC
cdr3_aa: CASSPLGSGRAEQFF
clone_size: .
j_call: TRBJ2-1
d_call: TRBD2
v_call: TRBV14

cdr3_nt: TGTGCCAGCAGTGACATAACTCGATACGCTTTCTTT
cdr3_aa: CASSDITRYAFF
clone_size: .
j_call: TRBJ1-1
d_call: .
v_call: TRBV6-5

cdr3_nt: TGTGCCAGCTCGCCGGGGGGTGAAGGAAACACCATATATTTT
cdr3_aa: CASSPGGEGNTIYF
clone_size: .
j_call: TRBJ1-3
d_call: .
v_call: TRBV6-1

cdr3_nt: TGTGCCAGCAGCACAAGGGGGCTGCTTAACTATGGCTACACCTTC
cdr3_aa: CASSTRGLLNYGYTF
clone_size: few
j_call: TRBJ1-2
d_call: TRBD1
v_call: TRBV7-2

cdr3_nt: TGCGCCAGCAGCATACAGGGTCTAACCTACGAGCAGTACTTC
cdr3_aa: CASSIQGLTYEQYF
clone_size: .
j_call: TRBJ2-7
d_call: .
v_call: TRBV5-1

cdr3_nt: TGTGCCAGCAGCCCCCGGACACTCACTGAAGCCTTCTTT
cdr3_aa: CASSPRTLTEAFF
clone_size: .
j_call: TRBJ1-1
d_call: .
v_call: TRBV7-9

cdr3_nt: TGTGCCAGCTCTAGCCCATCGTTAGGCTACACCTTC
cdr3_aa: CASSSPSLGYTF
clone_size: .
j_call: TRBJ1-2
d_call: .
v_call: TRBV2

cdr3_nt: TGTGCCAGCAGCCCCACAGGGGTAGGAACTGAAGCTTTCTTT
cdr3_aa: CASSPTGVGTEAFF
clone_size: .
j_call: TRBJ1-1
d_call: TRBD1
v_call: TRBV14

cdr3_nt: TGTGCCAGCAGCCCAGCGGGAGGGCCAAGGAATGAGCAGTTCTTC
cdr3_aa: CASSPAGGPRNEQFF
clone_size: few
j_call: TRBJ2-1
d_call: TRBD2
v_call: TRBV5-4

cdr3_nt: TGTGCCAGCAGCTTCAGACTAGCGGCCGGGAACAATGAGCAGTTCTTC
cdr3_aa: CASSFRLAAGNNEQFF
clone_size: few
j_call: TRBJ2-1
d_call: TRBD2
v_call: TRBV9

cdr3_nt: TGCGCCAGCAGCTTCCAGGGGGCGCCCGGGGAGCTGTTTTTT
cdr3_aa: CASSFQGAPGELFF
clone_size: few
j_call: TRBJ2-2
d_call: TRBD1
v_call: TRBV5-1

cdr3_nt: TGTGCCAGCAGCGTCTCGACTAGCGGTTTAGATACGCAGTATTTT
cdr3_aa: CASSVSTSGLDTQYF
clone_size: many
j_call: TRBJ2-3
d_call: TRBD2
v_call: TRBV9

cdr3_nt: TGTGCCTGGAGTGTAGACTCGGGGTACAGCACTGAAGCTTTCTTT
cdr3_aa: CAWSVDSGYSTEAFF
clone_size: few
j_call: TRBJ1-1
d_call: .
v_call: TRBV30

cdr3_nt: TGCAGCGGCGATCAGGGTGATGGCTACACCTTC
cdr3_aa: CSGDQGDGYTF
clone_size: .
j_call: TRBJ1-2
d_call: .
v_call: TRBV29-1

cdr3_nt: TGCGCCAGCAGCCAACGGGGACTAGTGGGGGAGCAGTACTTC
cdr3_aa: CASSQRGLVGEQYF
clone_size: .
j_call: TRBJ2-5
d_call: TRBD2
v_call: TRBV4-1

cdr3_nt: TGTGCCAGCAGGAGGAAACTAGCGGGCGGACAAGAGACCCAGTACTTC
cdr3_aa: CASRRKLAGGQETQYF
clone_size: few
j_call: TRBJ2-5
d_call: TRBD2
v_call: TRBV2

cdr3_nt: TGCGCCAGCAGCTTGTCCAGGGCCGAGGCGACCCAGTACTTC
cdr3_aa: CASSLSRAEATQYF
clone_size: .
j_call: TRBJ2-5
d_call: .
v_call: TRBV5-1